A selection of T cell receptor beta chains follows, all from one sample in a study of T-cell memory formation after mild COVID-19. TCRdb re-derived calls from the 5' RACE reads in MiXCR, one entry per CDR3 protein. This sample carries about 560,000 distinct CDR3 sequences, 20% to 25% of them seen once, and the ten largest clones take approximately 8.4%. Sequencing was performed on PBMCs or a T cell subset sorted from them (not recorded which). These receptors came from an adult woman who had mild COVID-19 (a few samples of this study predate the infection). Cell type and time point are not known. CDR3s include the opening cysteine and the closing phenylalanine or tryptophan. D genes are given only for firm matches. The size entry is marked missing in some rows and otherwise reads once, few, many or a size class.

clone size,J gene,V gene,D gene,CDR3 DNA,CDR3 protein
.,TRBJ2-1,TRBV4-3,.,TGCGCCAGCAGCCAAAGAATCCTAGCCCCGAAGCAGTTCTTC,CASSQRILAPKQFF
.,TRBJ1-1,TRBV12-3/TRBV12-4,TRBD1,TGTGCCAGCACCTGGGACAGGTGGGAATCTTTCTTT,CASTWDRWESFF
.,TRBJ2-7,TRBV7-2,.,TGTGCCAGCAGCTTACTTTCCGGGACAAGAAACTACGAGCAGTACTTC,CASSLLSGTRNYEQYF
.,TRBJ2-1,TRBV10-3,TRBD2,TGTGCCATCAGTGAGCGACTAGCGGGGGACAATGAGCAGTTCTTC,CAISERLAGDNEQFF
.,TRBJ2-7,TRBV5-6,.,TGTGCCAGCAGCTTGGCCGATCAGGGCGACTACGAGCAGTACTTC,CASSLADQGDYEQYF
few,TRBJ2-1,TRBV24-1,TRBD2,TGTGCCACTGGGACTAGCGGGAGTTCGAGTGAGCAGTTCTTC,CATGTSGSSSEQFF
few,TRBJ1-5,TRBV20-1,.,TGCAGTGCAACACAGGGTAATAGCAATCAGCCCCAGCATTTT,CSATQGNSNQPQHF
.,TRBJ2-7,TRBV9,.,TGTGCCAGCAGCGTAGGGCGGGTGTCCTACGAGCAGTACTTC,CASSVGRVSYEQYF
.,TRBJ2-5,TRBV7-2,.,TGTGCCAGCAGCTCCCGGGACTTATTCCAAGAGACCCAGTACTTC,CASSSRDLFQETQYF
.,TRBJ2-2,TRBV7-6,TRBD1,TGTGCCAGCAGCCCACGAGGGACAGGGGCCGGGGAGCTGTTTTTT,CASSPRGTGAGELFF
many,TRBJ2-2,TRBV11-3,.,TGTGCCAGCAGCTACGGGGCCCAGAACACCGGGGAGCTGTTTTTT,CASSYGAQNTGELFF
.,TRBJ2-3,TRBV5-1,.,TGCGCCAGCCGACGAGGGGCCACAGATACGCAGTATTTT,CASRRGATDTQYF
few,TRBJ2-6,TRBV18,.,TGTGCCAGCTCACTTTCAACGACCGGCTCTGGGGCCAACGTCCTGACTTTC,CASSLSTTGSGANVLTF
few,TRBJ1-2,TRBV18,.,TGTGCCAGCTCACCGAATTTTGGGACGGATGGCTACACCTTC,CASSPNFGTDGYTF
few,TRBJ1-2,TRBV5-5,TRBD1,TGTGCCAGCAGCTTGGGGACAGGGTACTATGGCTACACCTTC,CASSLGTGYYGYTF
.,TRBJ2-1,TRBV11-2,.,TGTGCCAGCAGCCTAACGACAGGCTTCTCCCCTCATGAGCAGTTCTTC,CASSLTTGFSPHEQFF
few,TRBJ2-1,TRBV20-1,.,TGCAGTGCTAGAGATCGGTCCCGCTCCTACAATGAGCAGTTCTTC,CSARDRSRSYNEQFF
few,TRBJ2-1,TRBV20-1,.,TGCAGTGCTAGCCCCGGGGGCGCAACATCGTACAATGAGCAGTTCTTC,CSASPGGATSYNEQFF
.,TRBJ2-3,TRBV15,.,TGTGCCACCAGCAGAGACCCCGAGACAGATACGCAGTATTTT,CATSRDPETDTQYF
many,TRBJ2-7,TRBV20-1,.,TGCAGTGCTAGAGACTCTAGGGCCGAGCAGTACTTC,CSARDSRAEQYF
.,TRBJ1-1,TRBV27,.,TGTGCCAGCAGTTTATGGTCGTTCGGGAACACTGAAGCTTTCTTT,CASSLWSFGNTEAFF
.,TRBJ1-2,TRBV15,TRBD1,TGTGCCACCAGCCGAGGACCCGGGACAGGCTATGGCTACACCTTC,CATSRGPGTGYGYTF
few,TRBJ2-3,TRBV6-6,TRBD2,TGTGCCAGCAGTTACTCGACTAGCGGGCCTAGCACAGATACGCAGTATTTT,CASSYSTSGPSTDTQYF
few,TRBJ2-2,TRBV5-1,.,TGCGCCAGCAGCATGACGGGATTAGTAGGCGCCGGGGAGCTGTTTTTT,CASSMTGLVGAGELFF
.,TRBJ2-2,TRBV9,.,TGTGCCAGCAGCGCCGACGAGAACACCGGGGAGCTGTTTTTT,CASSADENTGELFF
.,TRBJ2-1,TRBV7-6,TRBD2,TGTGCCAGCAGCTTAGCGGTTGGCGGGGGGGTCTCCTACAATGAGCAGTTCTTC,CASSLAVGGGVSYNEQFF
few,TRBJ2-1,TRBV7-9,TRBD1,TGTGCCAGCAGCCCCGGCTGGGACAGTGCCTACAATGAGCAGTTCTTC,CASSPGWDSAYNEQFF
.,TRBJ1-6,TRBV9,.,TGTGCCAGCAGCGTAGGAGTCCAGGGGAGTAATTCACCCCTCCACTTT,CASSVGVQGSNSPLHF
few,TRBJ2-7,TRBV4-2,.,TGTGCCAGCAGCCTAGTACTCGAAAACGAGCAGTACTTC,CASSLVLENEQYF
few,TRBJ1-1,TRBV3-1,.,TGTGCCAGCAGCCATGGGACCATGAACACTGAAGCTTTCTTT,CASSHGTMNTEAFF
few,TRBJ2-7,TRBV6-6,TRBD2,TGTGCCAGCAGTTCCCCGACTAGCGGGATACCCTACGAGCAGTACTTC,CASSSPTSGIPYEQYF